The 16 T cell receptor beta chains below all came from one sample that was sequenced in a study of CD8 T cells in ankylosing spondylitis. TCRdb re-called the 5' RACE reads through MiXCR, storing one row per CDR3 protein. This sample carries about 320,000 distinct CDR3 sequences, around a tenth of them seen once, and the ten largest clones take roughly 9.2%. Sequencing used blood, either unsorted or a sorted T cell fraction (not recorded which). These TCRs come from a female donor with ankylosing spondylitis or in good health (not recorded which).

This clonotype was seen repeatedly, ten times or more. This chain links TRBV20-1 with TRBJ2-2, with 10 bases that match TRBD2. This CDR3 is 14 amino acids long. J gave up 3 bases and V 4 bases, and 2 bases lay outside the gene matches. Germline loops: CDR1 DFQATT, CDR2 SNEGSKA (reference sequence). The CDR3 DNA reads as TGCAGTGCTACTAGCGGGAGAGACACCGGGGAGCTGTTTTTT. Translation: CSATSGRDTGELFF.

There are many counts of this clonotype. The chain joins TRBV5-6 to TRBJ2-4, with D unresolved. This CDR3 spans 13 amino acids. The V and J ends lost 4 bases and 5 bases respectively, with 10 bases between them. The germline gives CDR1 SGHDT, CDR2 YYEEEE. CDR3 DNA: TGTGCCAGCAGCCTGATCGGCCAAAACATTCAGTACTTC. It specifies CASSLIGQNIQYF.

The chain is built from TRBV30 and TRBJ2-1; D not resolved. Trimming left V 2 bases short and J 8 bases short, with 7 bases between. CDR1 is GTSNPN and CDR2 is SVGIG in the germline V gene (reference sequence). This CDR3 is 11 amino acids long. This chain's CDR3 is CAWSRRDEQFF. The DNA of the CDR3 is TGTGCCTGGAGTCGAAGGGATGAGCAGTTCTTC.

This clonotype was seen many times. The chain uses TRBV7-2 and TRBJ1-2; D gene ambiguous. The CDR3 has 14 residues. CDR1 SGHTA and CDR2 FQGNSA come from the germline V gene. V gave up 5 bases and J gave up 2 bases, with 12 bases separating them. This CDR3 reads CASSPSQANYGYTF. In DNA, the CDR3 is TGTGCCAGCAGCCCTAGCCAGGCCAACTATGGCTACACCTTC. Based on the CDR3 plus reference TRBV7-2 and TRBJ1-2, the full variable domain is GAGVSQSPSNKVTEKGKDVELRCDPISGHTALYWYRQSLGQGLEFLIYFQGNSAPDKSGLPSDRFSAERTGGSVSTLTIQRTQQEDSAVYLCASSPSQANYGYTFGSGTRLTVV.

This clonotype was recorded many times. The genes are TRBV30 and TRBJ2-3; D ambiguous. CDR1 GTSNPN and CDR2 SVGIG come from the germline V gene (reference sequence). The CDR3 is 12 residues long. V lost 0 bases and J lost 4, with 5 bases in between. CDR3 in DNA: TGTGCCTGGAGTGTACTTTCAGATACGCAGTATTTT. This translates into CAWSVLSDTQYF. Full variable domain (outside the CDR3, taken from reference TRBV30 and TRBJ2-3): SQTIHQWPATLVQPVGSPLSLECTVEGTSNPNLYWYRQAAGRGLQLLFYSVGIGQISSEVPQNLSASRPQDRQFILSSKKLLLSDSGFYLCAWSVLSDTQYFGPGTRLTVL.

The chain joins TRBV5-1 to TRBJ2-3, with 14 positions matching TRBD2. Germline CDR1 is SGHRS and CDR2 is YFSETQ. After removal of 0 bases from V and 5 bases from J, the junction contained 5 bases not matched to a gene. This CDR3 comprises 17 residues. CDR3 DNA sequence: TGCGCCAGCAGCTTGGGGGGACTAGCGGGAGAAGGAGATACGCAGTATTTT. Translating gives CASSLGGLAGEGDTQYF.

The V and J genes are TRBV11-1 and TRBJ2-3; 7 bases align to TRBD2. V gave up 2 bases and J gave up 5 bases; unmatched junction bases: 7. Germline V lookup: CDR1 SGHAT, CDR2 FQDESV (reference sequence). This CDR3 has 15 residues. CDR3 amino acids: CASSLLPGGVDTQYF. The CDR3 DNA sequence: TGTGCCAGCAGCTTACTACCGGGAGGTGTAGATACGCAGTATTTT.

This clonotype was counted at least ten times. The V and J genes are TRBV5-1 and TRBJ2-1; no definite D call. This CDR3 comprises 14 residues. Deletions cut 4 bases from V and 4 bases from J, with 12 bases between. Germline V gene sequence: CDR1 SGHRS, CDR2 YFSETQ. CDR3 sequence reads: CASSLAVGYNEQFF. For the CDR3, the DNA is TGCGCCAGCAGCCTGGCGGTCGGTTACAATGAGCAGTTCTTC.

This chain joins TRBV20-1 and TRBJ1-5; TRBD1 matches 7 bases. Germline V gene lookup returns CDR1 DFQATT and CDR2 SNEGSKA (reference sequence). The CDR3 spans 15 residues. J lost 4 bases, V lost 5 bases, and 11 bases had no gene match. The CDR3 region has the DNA TGCAGTGCTGAGAACCGGGACAGAAGAAATCAGCCCCAGCATTTT. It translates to CSAENRDRRNQPQHF.

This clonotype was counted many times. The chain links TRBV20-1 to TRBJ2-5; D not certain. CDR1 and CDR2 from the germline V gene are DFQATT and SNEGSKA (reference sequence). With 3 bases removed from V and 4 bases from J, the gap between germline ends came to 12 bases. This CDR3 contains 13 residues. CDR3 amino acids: CSASVVMAETQYF. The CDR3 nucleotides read TGCAGTGCTAGCGTGGTGATGGCAGAGACCCAGTACTTC.

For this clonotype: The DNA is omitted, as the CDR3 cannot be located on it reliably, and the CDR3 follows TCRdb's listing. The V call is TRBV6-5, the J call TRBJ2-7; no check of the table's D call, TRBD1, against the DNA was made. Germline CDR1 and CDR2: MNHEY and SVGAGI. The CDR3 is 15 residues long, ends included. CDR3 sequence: CASSSSDRGGHEQYF.

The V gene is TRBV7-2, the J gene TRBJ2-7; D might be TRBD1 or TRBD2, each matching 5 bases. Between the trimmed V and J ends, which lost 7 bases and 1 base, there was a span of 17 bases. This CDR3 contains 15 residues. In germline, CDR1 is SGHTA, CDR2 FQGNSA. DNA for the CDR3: TGTGCCAGCACCCAAGCCGGGACGGTTTCCTACGAGCAGTACTTC. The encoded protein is CASTQAGTVSYEQYF.

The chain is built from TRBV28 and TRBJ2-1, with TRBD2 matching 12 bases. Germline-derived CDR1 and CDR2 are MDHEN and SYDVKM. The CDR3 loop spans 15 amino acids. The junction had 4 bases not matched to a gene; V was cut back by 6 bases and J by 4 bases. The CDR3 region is CASSLTSGRYNEQFF. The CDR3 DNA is TGTGCCAGCAGCCTGACTAGCGGGAGATACAATGAGCAGTTCTTC.

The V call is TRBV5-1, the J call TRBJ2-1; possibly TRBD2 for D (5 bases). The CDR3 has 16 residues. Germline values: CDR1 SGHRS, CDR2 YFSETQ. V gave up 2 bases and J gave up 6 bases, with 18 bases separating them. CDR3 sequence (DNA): TGCGCCAGCAGCTTCCCGGTCAGCGGCAGAGGCAATGAGCAGTTCTTC. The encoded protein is CASSFPVSGRGNEQFF.

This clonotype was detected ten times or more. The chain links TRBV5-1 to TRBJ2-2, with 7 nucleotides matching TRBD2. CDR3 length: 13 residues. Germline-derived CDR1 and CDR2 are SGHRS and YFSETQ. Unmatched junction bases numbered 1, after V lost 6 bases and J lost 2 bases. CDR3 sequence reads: CASTSGNTGELFF. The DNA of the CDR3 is TGCGCCAGCACTAGCGGAAACACCGGGGAGCTGTTTTTT.

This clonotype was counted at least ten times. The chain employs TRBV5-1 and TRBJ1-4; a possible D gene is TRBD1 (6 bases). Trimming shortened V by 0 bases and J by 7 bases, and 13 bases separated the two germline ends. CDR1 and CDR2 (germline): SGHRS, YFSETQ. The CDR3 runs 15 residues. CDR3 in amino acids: CASSLDRGGGEKLFF. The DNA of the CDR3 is TGCGCCAGCAGCTTGGATCGAGGGGGTGGTGAAAAACTGTTTTTT.